The following is a T cell receptor beta chain sequence with its context. The record originates from a study of blood T cell repertoires in COVID-19. Whole-study context: Donors in the United States, Italy and Spain gave samples during acute or convalescent COVID-19. T cells, B-cell-depleted T cells, or PBMCs supplied cDNA or gDNA.

In the original analysis: By means of reference gene primer amplification, nucleated cell counts were estimated. Method: immunoSEQ multiplex PCR; TCRdb's copy keeps in-frame clones and lacks some. V and J calls and clone size come straight from that table; D and trimming were deduced from the DNA. Found here are approximately 100,000 clones, approximately 90% of them singletons; the top ten hold around 4%. Seattle participants joined during active infection and were tracked over time. The germline V gene has CDR1 LGHNT and CDR2 FRNRAP. Trimming took off 7 bases at V and 1 base at J, with 8 bases between the two ends. The CDR3 sequence is 13 residues long.

Sequencing was carried out using peripheral blood. This chain connects TRBV12-5 to TRBJ2-1; possibly TRBD2 for D (6 bases). The sequence derives from a human donor with COVID-19, enrolled during active disease. The donor label of this sample is uncertain. The CDR3 region has the DNA TGTGCTAGTGCCCTAGCGTCCTACAATGAGCAGTTCTTC. This encodes CASALASYNEQFF.